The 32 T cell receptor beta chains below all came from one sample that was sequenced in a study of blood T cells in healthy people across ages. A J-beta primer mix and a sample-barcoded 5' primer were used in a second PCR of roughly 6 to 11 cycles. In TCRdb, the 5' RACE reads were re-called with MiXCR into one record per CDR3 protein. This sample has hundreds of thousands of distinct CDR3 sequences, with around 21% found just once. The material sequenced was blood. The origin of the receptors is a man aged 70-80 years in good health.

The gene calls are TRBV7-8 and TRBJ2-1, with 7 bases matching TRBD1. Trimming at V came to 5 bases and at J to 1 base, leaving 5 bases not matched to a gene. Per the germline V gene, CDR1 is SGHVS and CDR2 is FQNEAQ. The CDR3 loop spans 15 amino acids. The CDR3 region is CASSPTGWSYNEQFF. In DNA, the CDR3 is TGTGCCAGCAGCCCGACAGGGTGGTCCTACAATGAGCAGTTCTTC. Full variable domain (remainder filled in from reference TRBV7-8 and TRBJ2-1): GAGVSQSPRYKVAKRGQDVALRCDPISGHVSLFWYQQALGQGPEFLTYFQNEAQLDKSGLPSDRFFAERPEGSVSTLKIQRTQQEDSAVYLCASSPTGWSYNEQFFGPGTRLTVL.

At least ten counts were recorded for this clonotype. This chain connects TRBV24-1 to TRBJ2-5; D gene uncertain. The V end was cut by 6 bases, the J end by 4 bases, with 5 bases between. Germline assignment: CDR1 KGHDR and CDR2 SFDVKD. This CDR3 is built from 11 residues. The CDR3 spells CATSQRETQYF. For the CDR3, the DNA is TGTGCCACCAGTCAGCGAGAGACCCAGTACTTC.

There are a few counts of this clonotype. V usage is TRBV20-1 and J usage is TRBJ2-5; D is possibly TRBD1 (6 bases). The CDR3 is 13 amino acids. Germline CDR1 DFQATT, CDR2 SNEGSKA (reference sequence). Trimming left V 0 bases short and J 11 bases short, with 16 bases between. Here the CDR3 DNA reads TGCAGTGCTAGAGAAACGGGTGAGGGGGAGCAGTACTTC. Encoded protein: CSARETGEGEQYF.

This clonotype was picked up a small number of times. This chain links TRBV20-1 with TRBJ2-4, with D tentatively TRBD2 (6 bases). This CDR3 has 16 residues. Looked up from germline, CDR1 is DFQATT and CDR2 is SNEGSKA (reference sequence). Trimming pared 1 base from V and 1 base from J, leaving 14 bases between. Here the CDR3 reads CSARGSGVGAKNIQYF. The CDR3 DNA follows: TGCAGTGCTAGAGGTAGCGGAGTTGGGGCCAAAAACATTCAGTACTTC.

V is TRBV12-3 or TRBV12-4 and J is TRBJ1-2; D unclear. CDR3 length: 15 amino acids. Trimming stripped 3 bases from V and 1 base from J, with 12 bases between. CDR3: CASSFGHDYNYGYTF. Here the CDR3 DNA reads TGTGCCAGCAGTTTCGGCCACGACTATAACTATGGCTACACCTTC.

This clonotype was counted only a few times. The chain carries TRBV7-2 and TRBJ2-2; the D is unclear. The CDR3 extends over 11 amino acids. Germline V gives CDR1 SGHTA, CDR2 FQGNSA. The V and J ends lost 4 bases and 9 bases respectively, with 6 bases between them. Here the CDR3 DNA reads TGTGCCAGCAGCTCCGAGCGGGAGCTGTTTTTT. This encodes CASSSERELFF. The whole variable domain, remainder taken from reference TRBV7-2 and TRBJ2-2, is GAGVSQSPSNKVTEKGKDVELRCDPISGHTALYWYRQSLGQGLEFLIYFQGNSAPDKSGLPSDRFSAERTGGSVSTLTIQRTQQEDSAVYLCASSSERELFFGEGSRLTVL.

In DNA, the CDR3 is TGTGCCAGCAGTGCGGGGGGAGCTACCTACAATGAGCAGTTCTTC. It encodes CASSAGGATYNEQFF. V and J are TRBV2 and TRBJ2-1; 7 bases match TRBD2. V shed 4 bases, J shed 2 bases, and the junction held 5 bases outside the gene matches. The CDR3 runs 15 residues. CDR1 is SNHLY, CDR2 FYNNEI, per germline.

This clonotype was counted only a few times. CDR3 amino acids: CSARDLAERAAKNIQYF. The DNA of the CDR3 is TGCAGTGCTAGAGATTTGGCAGAGAGAGCAGCCAAAAACATTCAGTACTTC. The gene calls are TRBV20-1 and TRBJ2-4; unclear D gene. Trimming shortened V by 0 bases and J by 0 bases, and 15 bases separated the two germline ends. Germline V gene lookup returns CDR1 DFQATT and CDR2 SNEGSKA (reference sequence). The CDR3 is 17 amino acids.

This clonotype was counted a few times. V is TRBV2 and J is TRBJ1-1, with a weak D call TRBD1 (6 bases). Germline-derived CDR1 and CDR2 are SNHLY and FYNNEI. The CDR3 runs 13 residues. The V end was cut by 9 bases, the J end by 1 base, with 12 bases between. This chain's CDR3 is CARHRGANTEAFF. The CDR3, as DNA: TGTGCCAGGCATAGGGGGGCGAACACTGAAGCTTTCTTT.

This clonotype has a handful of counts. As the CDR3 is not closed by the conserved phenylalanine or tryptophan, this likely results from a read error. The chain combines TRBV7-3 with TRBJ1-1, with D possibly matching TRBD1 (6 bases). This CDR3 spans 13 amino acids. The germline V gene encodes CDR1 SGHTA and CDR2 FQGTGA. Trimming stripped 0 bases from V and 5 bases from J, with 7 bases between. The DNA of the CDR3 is TGTGCCAGCAGCTTAACAGGGGGAACTGAAGCTTTCCTT. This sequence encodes CASSLTGGTEAFL.

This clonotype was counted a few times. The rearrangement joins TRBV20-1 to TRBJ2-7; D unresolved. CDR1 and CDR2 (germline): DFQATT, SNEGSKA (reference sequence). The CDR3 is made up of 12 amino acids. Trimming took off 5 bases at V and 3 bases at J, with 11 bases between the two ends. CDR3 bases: TGCAGTGCTGGGTTTGGGGTCTACGAGCAGTACTTC. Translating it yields CSAGFGVYEQYF.

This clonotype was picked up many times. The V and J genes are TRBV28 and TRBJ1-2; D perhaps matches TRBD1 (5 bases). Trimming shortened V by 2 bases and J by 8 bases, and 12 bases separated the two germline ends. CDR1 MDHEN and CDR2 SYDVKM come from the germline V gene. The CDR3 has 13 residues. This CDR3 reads CASSLPGHSGYTF. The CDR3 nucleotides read TGTGCCAGCAGTTTACCAGGGCATTCGGGCTACACCTTC.

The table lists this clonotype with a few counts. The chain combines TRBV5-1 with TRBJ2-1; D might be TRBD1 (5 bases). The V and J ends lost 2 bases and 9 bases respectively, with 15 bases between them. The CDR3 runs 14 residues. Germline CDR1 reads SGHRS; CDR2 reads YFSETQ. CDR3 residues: CASSLAPQGSEQFF. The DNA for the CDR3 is TGCGCCAGCAGCTTAGCTCCGCAGGGAAGTGAGCAGTTCTTC.

CDR3 loop: CASGQKGLAAYEQYF. The DNA for the CDR3 is TGCGCCAGTGGACAGAAGGGACTAGCGGCCTACGAGCAGTACTTC. V gene TRBV5-1 combines with J gene TRBJ2-7, with TRBD2 matching over 11 bases. This CDR3 has 15 residues. Unmatched junction bases numbered 9, after V lost 8 bases and J lost 2 bases. CDR1 and CDR2 from the germline V gene are SGHRS and YFSETQ. Full variable domain (outside the CDR3, taken from reference TRBV5-1 and TRBJ2-7): KAGVTQTPRYLIKTRGQQVTLSCSPISGHRSVSWYQQTPGQGLQFLFEYFSETQRNKGNFPGRFSGRQFSNSRSEMNVSTLELGDSALYLCASGQKGLAAYEQYFGPGTRLTVT.

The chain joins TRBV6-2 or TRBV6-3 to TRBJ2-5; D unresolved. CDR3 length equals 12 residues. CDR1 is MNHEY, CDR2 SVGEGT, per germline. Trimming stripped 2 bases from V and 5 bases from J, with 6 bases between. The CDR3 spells CASSYPQETQYF. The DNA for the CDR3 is TGTGCCAGCAGTTACCCACAGGAGACCCAGTACTTC.

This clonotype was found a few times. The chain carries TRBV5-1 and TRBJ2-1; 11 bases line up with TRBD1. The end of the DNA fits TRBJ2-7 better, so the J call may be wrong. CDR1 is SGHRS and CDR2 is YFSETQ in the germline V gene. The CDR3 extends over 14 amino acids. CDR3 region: CASSGRTGGDEQYF. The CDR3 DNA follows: TGCGCCAGCAGCGGTCGGACAGGGGGCGACGAGCAGTACTTC.

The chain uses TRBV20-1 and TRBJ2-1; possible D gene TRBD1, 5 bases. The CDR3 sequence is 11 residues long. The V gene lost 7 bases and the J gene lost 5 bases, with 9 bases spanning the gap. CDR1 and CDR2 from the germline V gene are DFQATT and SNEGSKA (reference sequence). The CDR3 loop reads CSGQYNNEQFF. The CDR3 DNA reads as TGCAGTGGACAGTACAACAATGAGCAGTTCTTC.

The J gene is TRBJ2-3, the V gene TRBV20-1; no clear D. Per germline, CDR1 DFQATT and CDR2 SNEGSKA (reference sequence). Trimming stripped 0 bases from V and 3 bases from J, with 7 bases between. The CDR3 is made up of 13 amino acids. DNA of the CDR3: TGCAGTGCTAGAGAAAAAGGGACAGATACGCAGTATTTT. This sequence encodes CSAREKGTDTQYF.

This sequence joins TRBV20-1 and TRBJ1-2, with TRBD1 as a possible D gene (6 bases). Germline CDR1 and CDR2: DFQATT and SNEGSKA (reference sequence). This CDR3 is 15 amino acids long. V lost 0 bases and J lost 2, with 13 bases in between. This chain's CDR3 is CSARDWGLSNYGYTF. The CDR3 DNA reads TGCAGTGCTAGAGATTGGGGGCTCTCAAACTATGGCTACACCTTC.

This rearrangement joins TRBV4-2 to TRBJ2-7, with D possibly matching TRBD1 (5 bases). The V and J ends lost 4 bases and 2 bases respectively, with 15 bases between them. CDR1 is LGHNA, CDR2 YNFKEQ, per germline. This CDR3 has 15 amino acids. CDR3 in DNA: TGTGCCAGCAGCCCGACTCGACAGTCCGCCTACGAGCAGTACTTC. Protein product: CASSPTRQSAYEQYF.

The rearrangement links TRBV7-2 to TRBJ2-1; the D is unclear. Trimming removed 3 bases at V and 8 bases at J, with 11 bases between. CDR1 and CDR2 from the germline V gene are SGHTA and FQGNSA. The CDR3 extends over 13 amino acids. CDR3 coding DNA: TGTGCCAGCAGCTTGTCCGTTCAGTATGAGCAGTTCTTC. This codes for CASSLSVQYEQFF.

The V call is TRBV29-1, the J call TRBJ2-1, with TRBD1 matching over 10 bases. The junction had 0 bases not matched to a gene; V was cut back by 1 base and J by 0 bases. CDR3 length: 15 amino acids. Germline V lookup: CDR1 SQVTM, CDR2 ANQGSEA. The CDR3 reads CSVEGDRGSYNEQFF. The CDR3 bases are TGCAGCGTTGAAGGGGACAGGGGCTCCTACAATGAGCAGTTCTTC.

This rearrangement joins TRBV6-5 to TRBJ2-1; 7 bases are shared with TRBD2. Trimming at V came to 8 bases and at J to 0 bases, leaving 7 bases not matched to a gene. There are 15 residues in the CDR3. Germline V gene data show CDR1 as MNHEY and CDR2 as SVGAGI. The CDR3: CASGLSGTSYNEQFF. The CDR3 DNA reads TGTGCCAGCGGCTTAAGCGGGACCTCCTACAATGAGCAGTTCTTC.

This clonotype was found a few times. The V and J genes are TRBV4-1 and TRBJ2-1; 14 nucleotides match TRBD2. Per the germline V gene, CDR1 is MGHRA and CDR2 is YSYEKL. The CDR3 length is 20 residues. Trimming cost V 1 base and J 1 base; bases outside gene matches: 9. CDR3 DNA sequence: TGCGCCAGCAGCCAAGCCCCGGGACTAGCGGGAGCGTGGTCCTACAATGAGCAGTTCTTC. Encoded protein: CASSQAPGLAGAWSYNEQFF.

The CDR3: CASSQGLAGVATDTQYF. The CDR3 DNA reads TGTGCCAGCAGCCAAGGGCTAGCGGGAGTTGCAACAGATACGCAGTATTTT. The chain joins TRBV14 to TRBJ2-3, with TRBD2 matching 10 bases. This CDR3 comprises 17 residues. The V and J ends lost 1 base and 3 bases, in that order; junction bases with no gene match: 7. Germline lookup yields CDR1 SGHDN and CDR2 FVKESK.

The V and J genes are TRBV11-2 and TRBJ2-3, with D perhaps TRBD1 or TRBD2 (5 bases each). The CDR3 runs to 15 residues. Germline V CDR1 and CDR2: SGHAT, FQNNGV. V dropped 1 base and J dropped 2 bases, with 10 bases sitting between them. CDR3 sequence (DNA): TGTGCCAGCAGCTTAGGACAGCGGACCACAGATACGCAGTATTTT. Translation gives CASSLGQRTTDTQYF.

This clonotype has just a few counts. The CDR3 spells CASSPRRGWGNEQFF. CDR3 DNA: TGTGCCAGCTCACCACGGCGGGGCTGGGGGAATGAGCAGTTCTTC. The chain recombines TRBV18 with TRBJ2-1; D possibly corresponds to TRBD2 (6 bases). In germline, CDR1 is KGHSH, CDR2 LQKENI. With 1 base removed from V and 7 bases from J, the gap between germline ends came to 14 bases. CDR3 size: 15 residues. The full variable domain, in which reference TRBV18 and TRBJ2-1 provide the parts outside the CDR3, is NAGVMQNPRHLVRRRGQEARLRCSPMKGHSHVYWYRQLPEEGLKFMVYLQKENIIDESGMPKERFSAEFPKEGPSILRIQQVVRGDSAAYFCASSPRRGWGNEQFFGPGTRLTVL.

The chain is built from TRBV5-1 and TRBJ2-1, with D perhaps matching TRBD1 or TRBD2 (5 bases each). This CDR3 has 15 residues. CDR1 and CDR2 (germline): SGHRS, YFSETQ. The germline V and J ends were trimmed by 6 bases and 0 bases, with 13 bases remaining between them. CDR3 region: CASTLKGSSYNEQFF. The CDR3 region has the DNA TGCGCCAGCACCCTTAAGGGGAGCTCCTACAATGAGCAGTTCTTC.

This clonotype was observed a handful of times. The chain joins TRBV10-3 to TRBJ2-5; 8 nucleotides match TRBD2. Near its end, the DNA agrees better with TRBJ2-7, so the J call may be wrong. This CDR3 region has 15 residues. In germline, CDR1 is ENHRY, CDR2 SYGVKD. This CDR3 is CAISESSGKTYEQYF. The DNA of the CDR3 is TGTGCCATCAGTGAGTCTAGCGGGAAAACCTACGAGCAGTACTTC.

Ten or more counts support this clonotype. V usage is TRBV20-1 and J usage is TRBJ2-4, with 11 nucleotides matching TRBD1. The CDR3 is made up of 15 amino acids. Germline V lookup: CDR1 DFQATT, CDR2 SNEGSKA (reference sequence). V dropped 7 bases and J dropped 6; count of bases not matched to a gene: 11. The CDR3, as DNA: TGCAGTGTCCGCTCCGGGACAGGGGGTGGAAACATTCAGTACTTC. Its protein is CSVRSGTGGGNIQYF.

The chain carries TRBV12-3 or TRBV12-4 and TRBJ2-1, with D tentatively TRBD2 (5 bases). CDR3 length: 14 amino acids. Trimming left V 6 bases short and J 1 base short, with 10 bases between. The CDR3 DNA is TGTGCCAGCAGCCGTAGCGAGTCCTACAATGAGCAGTTCTTC. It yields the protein CASSRSESYNEQFF.

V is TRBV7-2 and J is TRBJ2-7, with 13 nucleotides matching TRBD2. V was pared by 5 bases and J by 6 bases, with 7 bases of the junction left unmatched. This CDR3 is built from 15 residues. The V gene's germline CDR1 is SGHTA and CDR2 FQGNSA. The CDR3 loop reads CASSRRLAGGLEQYF. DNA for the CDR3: TGTGCCAGCAGCCGACGACTAGCGGGAGGTCTCGAGCAGTACTTC. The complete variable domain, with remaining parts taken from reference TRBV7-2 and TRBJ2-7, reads GAGVSQSPSNKVTEKGKDVELRCDPISGHTALYWYRQSLGQGLEFLIYFQGNSAPDKSGLPSDRFSAERTGGSVSTLTIQRTQQEDSAVYLCASSRRLAGGLEQYFGPGTRLTVT.